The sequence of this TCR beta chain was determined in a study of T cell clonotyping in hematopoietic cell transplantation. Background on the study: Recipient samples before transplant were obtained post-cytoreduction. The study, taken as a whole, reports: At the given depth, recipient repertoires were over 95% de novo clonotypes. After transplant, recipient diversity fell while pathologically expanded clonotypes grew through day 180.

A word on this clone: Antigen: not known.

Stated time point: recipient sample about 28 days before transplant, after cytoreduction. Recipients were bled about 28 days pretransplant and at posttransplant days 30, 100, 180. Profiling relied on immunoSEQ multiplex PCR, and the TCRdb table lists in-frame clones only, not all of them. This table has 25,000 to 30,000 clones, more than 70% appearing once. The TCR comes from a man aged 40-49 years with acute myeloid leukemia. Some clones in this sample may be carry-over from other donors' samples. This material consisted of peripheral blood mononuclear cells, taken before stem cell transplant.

CDR3 in DNA: TGCGCCAGCAGCCCTTACCTTGACAGGGGGCAAGAGACCCAGTACTTC. Amino acid sequence: CASSPYLDRGQETQYF. The chain employs TRBV5-1 and TRBJ2-5; 9 nucleotides line up with TRBD1. The length of the CDR3 is 16 residues. Germline CDR1 is SGHRS and CDR2 is YFSETQ. J lost 2 bases, V lost 4 bases, and 9 bases had no gene match.